This T cell receptor beta chain was identified in a study of T cells after yellow fever vaccination. Study-wide results and caveats: Subsequent booster samples again held most clones from primary vaccination (96% CD4, about 90% CD8). Abundant bulk-derived clonotypes could contaminate FACS-sorted repertoires. When the response was secondary, it was weaker but reached its peak faster, day 5 versus 15.

The CDR3 totals 17 residues. V gave up 5 bases and J gave up 2 bases, with 16 bases separating them. On this clonotype itself: Its antigen is not identified.

As TCR cDNA was made by 5'RACE template switching, a universal primer site and UMIs were added. TCRdb analysed the 5' RACE reads with MiXCR anew, one entry per CDR3 protein. The sample contains about 210,000 distinct CDR3 sequences, 3% to 4% of which appear only once. The source material was CD4+ T cells sorted from PBMCs, sampled 10 days after the yellow fever booster vaccination. This TCR came from a man aged 18 to 30 who received the YFV17D yellow fever vaccine. The V call is TRBV12-3 or TRBV12-4, the J call TRBJ1-6, with TRBD1 as a possible D gene (6 bases). Here the CDR3 reads CASSHSQGAPYNSPLHF. CDR3 coding DNA: TGTGCCAGCAGTCACTCACAGGGTGCTCCCTATAATTCACCCCTCCACTTT.